Shown below are 9 T cell receptor beta chains from a single sample sequenced in a study of cytomegalovirus exposure and HLA in healthy donors. 60 Vbeta and 13 Jbeta primers were used in PCR. The table came from immunoSEQ multiplex PCR; TCRdb's copy has only in-frame clones and leaves some out. The data hold 120,000 to 150,000 clones, with about 76% observed a single time. Sequenced: PBMCs. These receptors came from a female donor in good health and CMV-seronegative.

The chain uses TRBV27 and TRBJ2-7; perhaps TRBD1 as D (6 bases). Per germline, CDR1 MNHEY and CDR2 SMNVEV (reference sequence). The germline V and J ends were trimmed by 6 bases and 0 bases, with 12 bases remaining between them. There are 14 residues in the CDR3. The CDR3 DNA follows: TGTGCCAGCAGCCTGGGACACCCCTCCTACGAGCAGTACTTC. This translates into CASSLGHPSYEQYF.

The rearrangement links TRBV19 to TRBJ2-7; a possible D gene is TRBD1 (5 bases). Germline V gene data show CDR1 as LNHDA and CDR2 as SQIVND (reference sequence). CDR3 length: 14 amino acids. Trimming left V 5 bases short and J 3 bases short, with 14 bases between. The CDR3 bases are TGTGCCAGTAGTCCCACAGGTTCTCTCTACGAGCAGTACTTC. This sequence encodes CASSPTGSLYEQYF.

The chain uses TRBV30 and TRBJ1-1; the D gene is possibly TRBD1 (6 bases). Trimming removed 5 bases from V and 5 bases from J, with 12 bases in between. The germline gives CDR1 GTSNPN, CDR2 SVGIG (reference sequence). The CDR3 loop spans 12 amino acids. CDR3 region: CAWGGGHTEAFF. The CDR3 DNA sequence: TGTGCCTGGGGCGGGGGGCATACTGAAGCTTTCTTT.

The V and J genes are TRBV7-2 and TRBJ2-1; 11 positions match TRBD2. Losses at the gene ends were 2 bases for V and 7 bases for J; bases not matched to a gene: 4. Per the germline V gene, CDR1 is SGHTA and CDR2 is FQGNSA. The CDR3 spans 15 residues. Here the CDR3 reads CASSLSGLAVNEQFF. CDR3 in DNA: TGTGCCAGCAGCTTATCGGGACTAGCGGTGAATGAGCAGTTCTTC.

The V gene is TRBV27, the J gene TRBJ1-6, with D unclear. The CDR3 has 12 residues. Germline V gene lookup returns CDR1 MNHEY and CDR2 SMNVEV (reference sequence). Trimming shortened V by 1 base and J by 10 bases, and 5 bases separated the two germline ends. The CDR3 DNA reads as TGTGCCAGCAGTTTATTGGGCTCACCCCTCCACTTT. Its translation: CASSLLGSPLHF.

The rearrangement links TRBV25-1 to TRBJ1-4; unclear D gene. This CDR3 spans 12 amino acids. In germline, CDR1 is MGHDK, CDR2 SYGVNS. Trimming pared 11 bases from V and 7 bases from J, leaving 14 bases between. CDR3 residues: CASEGVSEKLFF. CDR3 nucleotide sequence: TGTGCCTCGGAGGGAGTGAGTGAAAAACTGTTTTTT.

This chain joins TRBV7-8 and TRBJ2-7; possibly TRBD2 for D (6 bases). This CDR3 has 13 amino acids. V lost 3 bases, J lost 7 bases, and 13 bases lay in between. CDR1 and CDR2 from the germline V gene are SGHVS and FQNEAQ. CDR3 DNA: TGTGCCAGCAGCTTGACGGGAGATCTGGAGCAGTACTTC. Translation gives CASSLTGDLEQYF.

The chain links TRBV9 to TRBJ2-3, with TRBD2 matching 9 bases. Germline CDR1 SGDLS, CDR2 YYNGEE. V was pared by 0 bases and J by 4 bases, with 6 bases of the junction left unmatched. The CDR3 sequence is 16 residues long. The CDR3 bases are TGTGCCAGCAGCGTAGAGAGCGGGGGGTTTTCAGATACGCAGTATTTT. Its translation: CASSVESGGFSDTQYF.

The chain is built from TRBV19 and TRBJ2-7, with a tentative D call TRBD2 (5 bases). This CDR3 is 15 amino acids long. V shed 6 bases and J shed 3 bases, with 18 bases lying between them. Germline assignment: CDR1 LNHDA and CDR2 SQIVND (reference sequence). The CDR3 bases are TGTGCCAGTAGGCAAAACCCCCTGGGAGTCTACGAGCAGTACTTC. As protein: CASRQNPLGVYEQYF.